This T cell receptor (beta chain) derives from a study of T-cell reconstitution after alpha-beta-depleted transplantation in children. General observations from the study: By about two months after transplant, alpha-beta T cells reportedly arose from several hundred graft clones that had expanded. Most T-cell counts and diversity one year after the transplant came from T cells that were newly produced. Surviving recipient T cells and intrathymic progenitors accounted for some patients' high TCRbeta diversity at day 60.

The sample holds a few counts of this clonotype. The antigen is not known. The library targeted TCRbeta and was prepared with unique molecular identifiers. In TCRdb, the PCR reads were re-called with MiXCR into one record per CDR3 protein. The repertoire includes 250,000 to 400,000 distinct CDR3 sequences, roughly 25% of them detected once, and 11% sits in the top ten. The CDR3 runs to 14 residues. Germline CDR1 SGHRS, CDR2 YFSETQ. The germline V and J ends were trimmed by 0 bases and 0 bases, with 5 bases remaining between them. The chain is built from TRBV5-1 and TRBJ2-3, with D uncertain. The clonotype comes from a male patient between 10 and 17 years old who had a stem cell transplant for acute lymphoblastic leukemia, so the T cells may come from the graft donor. The sample in question was PBMCs, mostly from graft donor cells, obtained 180 days after TCRalphabeta/CD19-depleted stem cell transplant. In nucleotides, the CDR3 is TGCGCCAGCAGCTTGGTGGTGAGCACAGATACGCAGTATTTT. It is translated as CASSLVVSTDTQYF.